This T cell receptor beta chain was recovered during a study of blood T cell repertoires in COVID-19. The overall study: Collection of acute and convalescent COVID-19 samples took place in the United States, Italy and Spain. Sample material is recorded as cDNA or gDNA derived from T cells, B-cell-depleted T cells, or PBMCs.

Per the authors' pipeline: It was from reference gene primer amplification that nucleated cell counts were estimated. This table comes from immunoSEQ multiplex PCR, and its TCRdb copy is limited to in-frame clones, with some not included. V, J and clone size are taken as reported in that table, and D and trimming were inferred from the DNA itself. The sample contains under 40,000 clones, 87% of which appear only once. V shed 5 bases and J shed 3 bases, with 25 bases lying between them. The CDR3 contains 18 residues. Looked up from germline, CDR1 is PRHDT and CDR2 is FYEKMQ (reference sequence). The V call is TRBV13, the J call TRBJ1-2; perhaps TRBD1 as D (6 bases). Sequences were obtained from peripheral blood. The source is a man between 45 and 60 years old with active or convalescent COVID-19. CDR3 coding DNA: TGTGCCAGCAGCCCTCATAAAGGGGGACAAGGCATTCACTATGGCTACACCTTC. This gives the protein CASSPHKGGQGIHYGYTF.